Listed here are 20 T cell receptor beta chains from one sample, sequenced in a study of cytomegalovirus exposure and HLA in healthy donors. The study ran its PCR with 60 Vbeta and 13 Jbeta primers. Measured with immunoSEQ multiplex PCR; TCRdb has only the in-frame clones, and not every one. The repertoire holds about 150,000 clones, with roughly 80% as singletons. The specimen was PBMCs. Receptors originate from a woman between 40 and 50 years old in good health and CMV-seronegative.

The rearrangement joins TRBV28 to TRBJ1-5; TRBD1 agrees at 9 bases. Germline V CDR1 and CDR2: MDHEN, SYDVKM. Trimming took 2 bases from V and 9 from J; bases not matched to a gene: 8. This CDR3 spans 15 amino acids. DNA for the CDR3: TGTGCCAGCAGTTTAAGGACAGGGGTTAAGAGGCCCCAGCATTTT. Amino acids: CASSLRTGVKRPQHF.

The chain recombines TRBV5-1 with TRBJ1-1; TRBD1 agrees at 8 bases. Germline-derived CDR1 and CDR2 are SGHRS and YFSETQ. Losses at the gene ends were 7 bases for V and 0 bases for J; bases not matched to a gene: 8. CDR3 length: 15 amino acids. The CDR3 DNA reads TGCGCCAGCTCCGATCAGGGGGCCATGAACACTGAAGCTTTCTTT. This gives the protein CASSDQGAMNTEAFF. Using reference TRBV5-1 and TRBJ1-1 for the parts outside the CDR3, the full variable domain is KAGVTQTPRYLIKTRGQQVTLSCSPISGHRSVSWYQQTPGQGLQFLFEYFSETQRNKGNFPGRFSGRQFSNSRSEMNVSTLELGDSALYLCASSDQGAMNTEAFFGQGTRLTVV.

The chain couples TRBV18 to TRBJ1-1; D perhaps matches TRBD1 (6 bases). Germline lookup yields CDR1 KGHSH and CDR2 LQKENI. V lost 3 bases to trimming and J lost 1 base, with 9 bases between them. This CDR3 is built from 14 residues. CDR3: CASSPRTENTEAFF. In DNA form, the CDR3 reads TGTGCCAGCTCACCGCGGACAGAGAACACTGAAGCTTTCTTT.

V and J are TRBV7-2 and TRBJ2-1, with D unclear. With 5 bases removed from V and 5 bases from J, the gap between germline ends came to 16 bases. Per germline, CDR1 SGHTA and CDR2 FQGNSA. The length of the CDR3 is 15 residues. In nucleotides, the CDR3 is TGTGCCAGCAGCCCTCCGGGTAAGCCCGACAATGAGCAGTTCTTC. Encoded protein: CASSPPGKPDNEQFF.

V gene TRBV28 combines with J gene TRBJ1-6; 8 bases line up with TRBD1. This CDR3 has 17 amino acids. Germline values: CDR1 MDHEN, CDR2 SYDVKM. J gave up 5 bases and V 2 bases, and 8 bases lay outside the gene matches. As DNA, the CDR3 is TGTGCCAGCAGTTTAGGAACCGGACAGGGTCATAATTCACCCCTCCACTTT. Translating gives CASSLGTGQGHNSPLHF.

In its sample, this clone was seen once. This sequence joins TRBV11-2 and TRBJ2-1; TRBD2 matches 10 bases. The trim removed 1 base at V and 8 bases at J, leaving 11 bases unmatched. Per the germline V gene, CDR1 is SGHAT and CDR2 is FQNNGV. The CDR3 is made up of 17 amino acids. CDR3 sequence (DNA): TGTGCCAGCAGCTTAGCGTCTAGCGGGAGATCCGGCGATGAGCAGTTCTTC. Its protein product is CASSLASSGRSGDEQFF.

Here the CDR3 DNA reads TGTGCCAGCAGCCCCCGATGGACAGGGGGAGCAGATACGCAGTATTTT. Its protein product is CASSPRWTGGADTQYF. The chain carries TRBV7-6 and TRBJ2-3; 10 bases agree with TRBD1. This CDR3 has 16 amino acids. The germline gives CDR1 SGHVS, CDR2 FNYEAQ. The junction had 9 bases not matched to a gene; V was cut back by 5 bases and J by 4 bases.

This chain uses TRBV4-2 with TRBJ2-5, with 11 bases matching TRBD2. The V and J ends lost 0 bases and 5 bases, in that order; junction bases with no gene match: 2. Germline V gives CDR1 LGHNA, CDR2 YNFKEQ. The CDR3 has 15 residues. CDR3 residues: CASSQEASGRETQYF. In DNA form, the CDR3 reads TGTGCCAGCAGCCAAGAGGCTAGCGGGAGGGAGACCCAGTACTTC.

The chain combines TRBV5-4 with TRBJ2-5; D perhaps matches TRBD2 (6 bases). V was trimmed by 6 bases and J by 1 base, leaving 19 bases between them. This CDR3 is 16 amino acids long. From germline, CDR1 is SGHNT and CDR2 YYREEE (reference sequence). DNA for the CDR3: TGTGCCAGCACCTCCGGCGGGACTCACATCCAAGAGACCCAGTACTTC. This gives the protein CASTSGGTHIQETQYF.

The chain employs TRBV5-1 and TRBJ2-5; 7 bases match TRBD1. The CDR3 spans 14 residues. The V and J ends lost 3 bases and 2 bases, in that order; junction bases with no gene match: 4. Germline CDR1 reads SGHRS; CDR2 reads YFSETQ. This CDR3 is CASSSSGQQETQYF. Written as DNA, the CDR3 is TGCGCCAGCAGCTCCTCGGGACAGCAAGAGACCCAGTACTTC.

The chain has TRBV4-2 and TRBJ1-6; D unresolved. Germline V gene sequence: CDR1 LGHNA, CDR2 YNFKEQ. The V and J ends lost 5 bases and 8 bases respectively, with 10 bases between them. The CDR3 has 13 residues. This CDR3 reads CASSKPGDSPLHF. Written as DNA, the CDR3 is TGTGCCAGCAGCAAACCCGGGGATTCACCCCTCCACTTT.

The chain recombines TRBV20-1 with TRBJ1-2; D remains ambiguous. The CDR3 totals 10 residues. Germline CDR1 and CDR2: DFQATT and SNEGSKA (reference sequence). V was clipped by 7 bases and J by 6 bases, with 9 bases between them. The CDR3 reads CSVGVDGYTF. Written as DNA, the CDR3 is TGCAGTGTGGGCGTTGATGGCTACACCTTC.

A single count supports this clone. This sequence joins TRBV7-2 and TRBJ1-2; no definite D call. The CDR3 has 13 amino acids. Germline V gene sequence: CDR1 SGHTA, CDR2 FQGNSA. Trimming removed 1 base at V and 1 base at J, with 4 bases between. CDR3 DNA: TGTGCCAGCAGCTTAGGTCTTAACTATGGCTACACCTTC. This translates into CASSLGLNYGYTF.

V gene TRBV28 combines with J gene TRBJ1-5; 9 bases line up with TRBD1. Germline V gene lookup returns CDR1 MDHEN and CDR2 SYDVKM. This CDR3 has 15 residues. V gave up 4 bases and J gave up 5 bases; unmatched junction bases: 6. The CDR3: CASSSTGGRHQPQHF. CDR3 sequence (DNA): TGTGCCAGCAGTTCGACAGGGGGAAGGCATCAGCCCCAGCATTTT.

This clone was seen only a few times. This chain's CDR3 is CASSPTGSSGYTF. CDR3 sequence (DNA): TGCGCCAGCAGCCCGACAGGGTCGAGTGGCTACACCTTC. The chain couples TRBV23-1 to TRBJ1-2; 7 nucleotides agree with TRBD1. TRBV23-1 is labeled an ORF, and its function is uncertain. The CDR3 is 13 amino acids. The junction had 8 bases not matched to a gene; V was cut back by 6 bases and J by 7 bases.

V and J are TRBV5-8 and TRBJ1-3; D is uncertain. The CDR3 extends over 13 amino acids. The germline V gene encodes CDR1 SGHTS and CDR2 YDEGEE. Trimming shortened V by 2 bases and J by 4 bases, and 7 bases separated the two germline ends. For the CDR3, the DNA is TGTGCCAGCAGCTTTTTGCAGGGAAACACCATATATTTT. Translation: CASSFLQGNTIYF.

The V call is TRBV5-4, the J call TRBJ1-2; tentative D call: TRBD1 (6 bases). Trimming pared 7 bases from V and 7 bases from J, leaving 14 bases between. CDR3 length: 12 residues. Germline CDR1 reads SGHNT; CDR2 reads YYREEE (reference sequence). CDR3 region: CASGGQTIGYTF. The CDR3 bases are TGTGCCAGCGGCGGACAGACCATTGGCTACACCTTC.

The rearrangement links TRBV7-9 to TRBJ2-3, with 10 nucleotides matching TRBD2. The CDR3 extends over 16 amino acids. Trimming at V came to 2 bases and at J to 7 bases, leaving 9 bases not matched to a gene. Germline-derived CDR1 and CDR2 are SEHNR and FQNEAQ (reference sequence). Here the CDR3 reads CASSLYRSGRRNTQYF. As DNA, the CDR3 is TGTGCCAGCAGCTTATATCGTAGCGGGAGGAGGAATACGCAGTATTTT. The full variable domain, with the rest looked up from reference TRBV7-9 and TRBJ2-3, is DTGVSQNPRHKITKRGQNVTFRCDPISEHNRLYWYRQTLGQGPEFLTYFQNEAQLEKSRLLSDRFSAERPKGSFSTLEIQRTEQGDSAMYLCASSLYRSGRRNTQYFGPGTRLTVL.

This sequence joins TRBV28 and TRBJ1-5; D is undetermined. Germline V gene data show CDR1 as MDHEN and CDR2 as SYDVKM. V was shortened by 4 bases and J by 12 bases, with 19 bases between the two germline ends. The CDR3 covers 14 residues. The CDR3 nucleotides are TGTGCCAGCAGTTCGGCCAGGCCCCTTATAGGCCAGCATTTT. As protein: CASSSARPLIGQHF.

The rearrangement joins TRBV27 to TRBJ1-1, with D possibly TRBD1 on 5 matching bases. Trimming took 5 bases from V and 2 from J, leaving 15 bases between them. Germline CDR1 reads MNHEY; CDR2 reads SMNVEV (reference sequence). The CDR3 spans 15 residues. The CDR3: CASSTQGNPNTEAFF. DNA of the CDR3: TGTGCCAGCAGTACTCAGGGCAACCCTAACACTGAAGCTTTCTTT.